This TCR beta chain emerged from a study of identifying expanded T cells in peripheral blood. Findings and caveats of the study: Technical replicates showed about 1.1 changed clones; roughly two weeks around 15; four weeks 19.

In the case of this clone: Its target is not known.

Some clones are missing from TCRdb's copy, which holds only in-frame ones; the method was immunoSEQ multiplex PCR. The sample shows more than 85,000 clones, approximately 90% of them seen only once. This clonotype originated in a person aged 18 to 70 in good health. The sequencing input was blood.

The CDR3 DNA follows: TGTGCCAGCAGTGATCTAGATACCCTTAGCTCCTACGAGCAGTACTTC. Protein: CASSDLDTLSSYEQYF. The rearrangement links TRBV2 to TRBJ2-7, with D hard to call. Germline V gene data show CDR1 as SNHLY and CDR2 as FYNNEI. V shed 3 bases and J shed 0 bases, with 15 bases lying between them. The CDR3 sequence is 16 residues long.